Each of the 25 T cell receptor beta chains below was sequenced from the same sample in a study of CD8 T cells in Susac syndrome. RNA totalling about 0.5 to 1 ug underwent reverse transcription with random hexamers. A single record per CDR3 protein comes from TCRdb applying MiXCR to the immunoSEQ multiplex PCR reads. The sample records 110,000 or so distinct CDR3 sequences, around 95% being singletons. Sequencing was done on a sample of CD4+ T cells from PBMCs. The source of these receptors is a human donor in good health.

The chain is built from TRBV3-1 and TRBJ1-1, with TRBD1 matching 8 bases. Trimming cost V 3 bases and J 1 base; bases outside gene matches: 1. The germline V gene has CDR1 LGHDT and CDR2 YNNKEL (reference sequence). The CDR3 totals 14 residues. Here the CDR3 reads CASSQGQENTEAFF. DNA of the CDR3: TGTGCCAGCAGCCAGGGACAGGAGAACACTGAAGCTTTCTTT.

The J gene is TRBJ2-1, the V gene TRBV5-1; D gene unclear. The length of the CDR3 is 15 residues. The V end lost 3 bases, the J end lost 10 bases, and 20 bases lay between the germline ends. Per the germline V gene, CDR1 is SGHRS and CDR2 is YFSETQ. The CDR3 DNA reads TGCGCCAGCAGCTCCCTTTCTGACTTCGCTCGAGAGCAGTTCTTC. Amino acid sequence: CASSSLSDFAREQFF.

The chain has TRBV7-2 and TRBJ1-5; D is perhaps TRBD1 (5 bases). The ends were cut back, 5 bases at V and 0 bases at J, with 11 bases in the middle. The CDR3 runs 15 residues. Germline lookup yields CDR1 SGHTA and CDR2 FQGNSA. The CDR3 here is CASSLTTVSNQPQHF. For the CDR3, the DNA is TGTGCCAGCAGCCTGACGACAGTTAGCAATCAGCCCCAGCATTTT.

This chain uses TRBV30 with TRBJ2-1, with TRBD2 matching 14 bases. Trimming took 5 bases from V and 9 from J; bases not matched to a gene: 6. Germline CDR1 reads GTSNPN; CDR2 reads SVGIG (reference sequence). This CDR3 comprises 14 residues. The CDR3 nucleotides are TGTGCCTGGTCCCCGGGACTAGCGGGAGTTGAGCAGTTCTTC. It encodes CAWSPGLAGVEQFF.

The genes are TRBV6-1 and TRBJ2-7, with TRBD2 matching 12 bases. V was clipped by 6 bases and J by 2 bases; unmatched bases: 11. The germline V gene encodes CDR1 MNHNS and CDR2 SASEGT. The CDR3 is 17 amino acids. The CDR3 reads CASRETRSSGRAYEQYF. In DNA form, the CDR3 reads TGTGCCAGCAGAGAAACACGCTCTAGCGGGAGGGCCTACGAGCAGTACTTC.

This chain connects TRBV12-3 or TRBV12-4 to TRBJ1-2; D is unclear. The CDR3 has 14 amino acids. V lost 6 bases and J lost 8, with 19 bases in between. CDR3 DNA sequence: TGTGCCAGCAGCCCACGTCCCTGGGCGGGCGGCTACACCTTC. Translating gives CASSPRPWAGGYTF.

The chain combines TRBV6-6 with TRBJ2-7; no firm D call. This CDR3 spans 13 amino acids. Germline loops: CDR1 MNHNY, CDR2 SVGAGI (reference sequence). Deletions cut 1 base from V and 4 bases from J, with 8 bases between. DNA for the CDR3: TGTGCCAGCAGTTACTATGTGGGGTACGAGCAGTACTTC. Its protein is CASSYYVGYEQYF.

The V call is TRBV12-3 or TRBV12-4, the J call TRBJ2-3; 10 positions match TRBD2. The CDR3 has 14 residues. Trimming removed 6 bases from V and 4 bases from J; junction bases left unmatched: 4. For the CDR3, the DNA is TGTGCCAGCAGGCTAGCGGGAGTCTCAGATACGCAGTATTTT. It yields the protein CASRLAGVSDTQYF.

This sequence joins TRBV5-6 and TRBJ1-1; weak D call: TRBD1 (5 bases). CDR1 is SGHDT, CDR2 YYEEEE, per germline. The CDR3 spans 15 residues. Deletions cut 3 bases from V and 0 bases from J, with 12 bases between. The CDR3 spells CASSSWGPMNTEAFF. CDR3 nucleotide sequence: TGTGCCAGCAGCTCCTGGGGACCCATGAACACTGAAGCTTTCTTT.

In its sample, this clonotype was seen once. The rearrangement uses TRBV12-3 or TRBV12-4 and TRBJ2-5; tentative D call: TRBD2 (6 bases). There are 15 residues in the CDR3. V was trimmed by 5 bases and J by 7 bases, leaving 20 bases between them. Written as DNA, the CDR3 is TGTGCCAGCAGTCCCCAAGGACTAACGGGGCGGACCCAGTACTTC. This translates into CASSPQGLTGRTQYF.

The V call is TRBV12-3 or TRBV12-4, the J call TRBJ2-2; 7 bases are a match to TRBD1. The trim removed 6 bases at V and 0 bases at J, leaving 1 base unmatched. The CDR3 contains 14 residues. Here the CDR3 DNA reads TGTGCCAGCAGGGGACAGACGAACACCGGGGAGCTGTTTTTT. This gives the protein CASRGQTNTGELFF.

This chain links TRBV4-1 with TRBJ1-5; no firm D call. CDR1 is MGHRA, CDR2 YSYEKL, per germline. CDR3 size: 15 residues. Trimming removed 0 bases from V and 5 bases from J, with 11 bases in between. The CDR3 region is CASSQDGLRHQPQHF. The CDR3 bases are TGCGCCAGCAGCCAAGATGGACTTCGCCATCAGCCCCAGCATTTT.

The chain carries TRBV28 and TRBJ2-5; D not certain. Looked up from germline, CDR1 is MDHEN and CDR2 is SYDVKM. CDR3 length equals 13 residues. V was trimmed by 1 base and J by 3 bases, leaving 6 bases between them. Here the CDR3 DNA reads TGTGCCAGCAGTTTATACAAGGAAGAGACCCAGTACTTC. It is translated as CASSLYKEETQYF.

This chain links TRBV7-9 with TRBJ2-1, with D perhaps matching TRBD2 (5 bases). This CDR3 contains 15 residues. Deletions cut 4 bases from V and 8 bases from J, with 18 bases between. Germline V CDR1 and CDR2: SEHNR, FQNEAQ (reference sequence). DNA of the CDR3: TGTGCCAGCAGCTCATCTCTACTAGTGCCCCATGAGCAGTTCTTC. Translating gives CASSSSLLVPHEQFF.

The V and J genes are TRBV5-4 and TRBJ2-6, with D uncertain. The CDR3 has 14 residues. Trimming shortened V by 0 bases and J by 4 bases, and 5 bases separated the two germline ends. Per germline, CDR1 SGHNT and CDR2 YYREEE (reference sequence). The CDR3 here is CASSLEPGANVLTF. The CDR3 nucleotides read TGTGCCAGCAGCTTGGAACCAGGGGCCAACGTCCTGACTTTC.

The chain carries TRBV20-1 and TRBJ2-7, with 7 nucleotides matching TRBD2. The germline CDR1 and CDR2 sequences are DFQATT and SNEGSKA (reference sequence). The CDR3 extends over 13 amino acids. V lost 3 bases and J lost 3; bases outside the gene matches: 5. This chain's CDR3 is CSARGLSIYEQYF. Written as DNA, the CDR3 is TGCAGTGCTAGGGGACTATCTATCTACGAGCAGTACTTC.

The V call is TRBV3-1, the J call TRBJ1-2; D unresolved. The length of the CDR3 is 13 residues. The V end lost 1 base, the J end lost 7 bases, and 10 bases lay between the germline ends. Germline assignment: CDR1 LGHDT and CDR2 YNNKEL (reference sequence). The CDR3 spells CASSQGSWVGYTF. The CDR3 DNA reads TGTGCCAGCAGCCAAGGTTCTTGGGTTGGCTACACCTTC.

The gene calls are TRBV24-1 and TRBJ2-7; TRBD1 aligns across 10 bases. In germline, CDR1 is KGHDR, CDR2 SFDVKD. There are 16 residues in the CDR3. Unmatched junction bases numbered 5, after V lost 1 base and J lost 3 bases. The CDR3 bases are TGTGCCACCAGTGATTTCTCGGGGACAGGGGTCTACGAGCAGTACTTC. Encoded protein: CATSDFSGTGVYEQYF.

The V and J genes are TRBV2 and TRBJ2-1; perhaps TRBD2 as D (5 bases). CDR1 and CDR2 (germline): SNHLY, FYNNEI. This CDR3 region has 14 residues. The germline V and J ends were trimmed by 8 bases and 9 bases, with 20 bases remaining between them. CDR3 bases: TGTGCCAGCGGAGCGGAATCCCCTCGTGCTGAGCAGTTCTTC. It codes for CASGAESPRAEQFF.

This chain connects TRBV30 to TRBJ2-1; weak D call: TRBD1 (6 bases). CDR1 GTSNPN and CDR2 SVGIG come from the germline V gene (reference sequence). Trimming shortened V by 7 bases and J by 5 bases, and 15 bases separated the two germline ends. The CDR3 consists of 13 residues. This CDR3 reads CAYTTGFDNEQFF. The CDR3, as DNA: TGTGCCTATACAACAGGGTTTGACAATGAGCAGTTCTTC.

The rearrangement joins TRBV19 to TRBJ2-7; 13 bases are shared with TRBD2. V was pared by 5 bases and J by 5 bases, with 9 bases of the junction left unmatched. Germline values: CDR1 LNHDA, CDR2 SQIVND (reference sequence). This CDR3 region has 16 residues. CDR3 nucleotides: TGTGCCAGTAGTTTGGGACTAGCGGGAAGCATAGACGAGCAGTACTTC. Protein product: CASSLGLAGSIDEQYF.

Turning to this clonotype: The CDR3 does not end in the conserved phenylalanine or tryptophan, so this is likely a read error. The chain carries TRBV3-1 and TRBJ2-3, with 8 bases matching TRBD2. With V trimmed by 1 base and J by 0 bases, 3 bases remained unmatched. Germline V gives CDR1 LGHDT, CDR2 YNNKEL (reference sequence). This CDR3 has 16 amino acids. This CDR3 is CASSQGLATSTDTQYL. Written as DNA, the CDR3 is TGTGCCAGCAGCCAAGGACTAGCGACTAGCACAGATACGCAGTATCTT.

The chain links TRBV28 to TRBJ2-1; D is perhaps TRBD1 (6 bases). The CDR3 length is 16 residues. Germline CDR1 reads MDHEN; CDR2 reads SYDVKM. V gave up 4 bases and J gave up 2 bases, with 15 bases separating them. DNA of the CDR3: TGTGCCAGCAGTTCCTCGGACAGTGCGACCTACAATGAGCAGTTCTTC. Protein: CASSSSDSATYNEQFF. Supplemented by reference TRBV28 and TRBJ2-1, the full variable domain reads DVKVTQSSRYLVKRTGEKVFLECVQDMDHENMFWYRQDPGLGLRLIYFSYDVKMKEKGDIPEGYSVSREKKERFSLILESASTNQTSMYLCASSSSDSATYNEQFFGPGTRLTVL.

J is TRBJ2-1 and V is TRBV11-1; a possible D gene is TRBD1 (6 bases). The CDR3 contains 14 residues. CDR1 is SGHAT, CDR2 FQDESV, per germline (reference sequence). V dropped 5 bases and J dropped 5 bases, with 13 bases sitting between them. CDR3 bases: TGTGCCAGCAGCCAACAACGACAGGACAATGAGCAGTTCTTC. It yields the protein CASSQQRQDNEQFF. Full variable domain (missing parts from reference TRBV11-1 and TRBJ2-1): EAEVAQSPRYKITEKSQAVAFWCDPISGHATLYWYRQILGQGPELLVQFQDESVVDDSQLPKDRFSAERLKGVDSTLKIQPAELGDSAMYLCASSQQRQDNEQFFGPGTRLTVL.

The V gene is TRBV6-1, the J gene TRBJ2-2, with 7 bases that match TRBD1. V lost 3 bases, J lost 5 bases, and 6 bases stayed unmatched. The CDR3 extends over 15 amino acids. Per the germline V gene, CDR1 is MNHNS and CDR2 is SASEGT. The CDR3 region is CASSDLGQFTGELFF. Here the CDR3 DNA reads TGTGCCAGCAGTGACCTGGGACAGTTTACCGGGGAGCTGTTTTTT.